These 12 T cell receptor beta chains share one sample of origin, sequenced in a study of CD8+ T cells in alopecia areata. The treatment was: oral pan-JAK inhibitor, 5-10 mg twice daily. cDNA serving as the sequencing template came from extracted, reverse transcribed RNA. Generated by immunoSEQ multiplex PCR, the TCRdb table keeps only in-frame clones and is missing some. The sample records about 220,000 clones, around three fifths being singletons. Specimen: CD4+ T cells sorted from blood, collected at week 4, from a patient treated with tofacitinib. The receptors derive from a human donor with alopecia areata.

The J gene is TRBJ2-7, the V gene TRBV5-1; D might be TRBD1 (6 bases). Between the trimmed V and J ends, which lost 0 bases and 5 bases, there was a span of 9 bases. Germline lookup yields CDR1 SGHRS and CDR2 YFSETQ. The CDR3 is 13 amino acids. CDR3 protein: CASSLVQGHEQYF. Here the CDR3 DNA reads TGCGCCAGCAGCTTGGTACAGGGTCACGAGCAGTACTTC. Together with reference TRBV5-1 and TRBJ2-7, the CDR3 gives the full variable domain: KAGVTQTPRYLIKTRGQQVTLSCSPISGHRSVSWYQQTPGQGLQFLFEYFSETQRNKGNFPGRFSGRQFSNSRSEMNVSTLELGDSALYLCASSLVQGHEQYFGPGTRLTVT.

The chain couples TRBV2 to TRBJ1-2; 9 nucleotides agree with TRBD1. There are 15 residues in the CDR3. The ends lost 5 bases at V and 2 bases at J; junction bases unmatched: 6. CDR1 and CDR2 (germline): SNHLY, FYNNEI. This CDR3 is CASSQDRGPNYGYTF. The CDR3 nucleotides are TGTGCCAGCAGTCAGGACAGGGGCCCGAACTATGGCTACACCTTC.

The chain has TRBV5-1 and TRBJ1-1; the D is unclear. V lost 2 bases to trimming and J lost 5 bases, with 10 bases between them. CDR1 and CDR2 (germline): SGHRS, YFSETQ. The CDR3 runs to 13 residues. In DNA, the CDR3 is TGCGCCAGCAGCTTAAACGCTGGGACTGAAGCTTTCTTT. Its translation is CASSLNAGTEAFF.

Only a few counts were recorded for this clone. The chain uses TRBV18 and TRBJ1-2; D is ambiguous. V was pared by 2 bases and J by 3 bases, with 10 bases between. Germline CDR1 is KGHSH and CDR2 is LQKENI. The CDR3 has 14 amino acids. CDR3 in DNA: TGTGCCAGCTCACCAGGGAGTGATTACTATGGCTACACCTTC. This sequence encodes CASSPGSDYYGYTF.

This clone was counted ten times or more. The chain joins TRBV7-3 to TRBJ2-1; possible D gene TRBD1, 7 bases. The CDR3 spans 17 residues. The germline V gene encodes CDR1 SGHTA and CDR2 FQGTGA. V lost 2 bases and J lost 6, with 20 bases in between. The chain's CDR3 is CASSLSIRPGDSNEQFF. In nucleotides, the CDR3 is TGTGCCAGCAGCTTATCAATTAGGCCGGGGGACAGCAATGAGCAGTTCTTC.

This clone was observed a handful of times. The J gene is TRBJ2-2, the V gene TRBV19; 7 bases agree with TRBD1. Germline CDR1 LNHDA, CDR2 SQIVND (reference sequence). V trimming: 2 bases; J trimming: 4 bases; junction bases outside the gene matches: 10. This CDR3 comprises 17 residues. DNA for the CDR3: TGTGCCAGTAGTATATATAAAGGGGGCGTTAGCACCGGGGAGCTGTTTTTT. Amino acids: CASSIYKGGVSTGELFF. Using reference TRBV19 and TRBJ2-2 for the parts outside the CDR3, the full variable domain is DGGITQSPKYLFRKEGQNVTLSCEQNLNHDAMYWYRQDPGQGLRLIYYSQIVNDFQKGDIAEGYSVSREKKESFPLTVTSAQKNPTAFYLCASSIYKGGVSTGELFFGEGSRLTVL.

The chain has TRBV4-3 and TRBJ1-2; D call uncertain. The CDR3 sequence is 17 residues long. From germline, CDR1 is LGHNA and CDR2 YSLEER. Trimming took 0 bases from V and 3 from J, leaving 17 bases between them. The CDR3 nucleotides read TGCGCCAGCAGCCAAGATCTGACATTGGACGTAGACTATGGCTACACCTTC. The encoded protein is CASSQDLTLDVDYGYTF.

The chain recombines TRBV29-1 with TRBJ1-2; D is unclear. Germline-derived CDR1 and CDR2 are SQVTM and ANQGSEA. The CDR3 loop spans 13 amino acids. V lost 4 bases and J lost 0, with 9 bases in between. The CDR3 nucleotides are TGCAGCGTTGGGGAACGGGCTAACTATGGCTACACCTTC. It specifies CSVGERANYGYTF.

This clone has a handful of counts. The rearrangement links TRBV28 to TRBJ1-4; perhaps TRBD1 as D (5 bases). In germline, CDR1 is MDHEN, CDR2 SYDVKM. This CDR3 has 15 amino acids. Trimming took off 5 bases at V and 4 bases at J, with 14 bases between the two ends. The CDR3, as DNA: TGTGCCAGCAGTGGGGGGAGTGTGAATAATGAAAAACTGTTTTTT. It is translated as CASSGGSVNNEKLFF. The entire variable domain, with the rest obtained from reference TRBV28 and TRBJ1-4, is as follows: DVKVTQSSRYLVKRTGEKVFLECVQDMDHENMFWYRQDPGLGLRLIYFSYDVKMKEKGDIPEGYSVSREKKERFSLILESASTNQTSMYLCASSGGSVNNEKLFFGSGTQLSVL.

CDR3 loop: CASSYGQTSPPLHF. CDR3 DNA sequence: TGTGCCAGCAGTTACGGCCAGACTTCACCACCCCTCCACTTT. The V and J genes are TRBV6-5 and TRBJ1-6, with unresolved D. Germline V gene data show CDR1 as MNHEY and CDR2 as SVGAGI. V lost 2 bases and J lost 11, with 13 bases in between. The CDR3 loop spans 14 amino acids.

By share of the sample, this clone is medium-sized. This chain connects TRBV14 to TRBJ2-1; a possible D gene is TRBD2 (6 bases). V was shortened by 4 bases and J by 7 bases, with 23 bases between the two germline ends. From germline, CDR1 is SGHDN and CDR2 FVKESK. This CDR3 is 17 amino acids long. The CDR3 is CASSLRGALLALNEQFF. The CDR3 nucleotides are TGTGCCAGCAGCCTCCGAGGAGCATTGCTAGCGTTGAATGAGCAGTTCTTC.

The rearrangement links TRBV4-2 to TRBJ2-3; D may match TRBD1 or TRBD2 (7 bases each). Trimming removed 1 base at V and 1 base at J, with 12 bases between. The CDR3 length is 16 residues. From germline, CDR1 is LGHNA and CDR2 YNFKEQ. CDR3 nucleotide sequence: TGTGCCAGCAGCCAAGGGGGGGGGACAGGCACAGATACGCAGTATTTT. It translates to CASSQGGGTGTDTQYF.